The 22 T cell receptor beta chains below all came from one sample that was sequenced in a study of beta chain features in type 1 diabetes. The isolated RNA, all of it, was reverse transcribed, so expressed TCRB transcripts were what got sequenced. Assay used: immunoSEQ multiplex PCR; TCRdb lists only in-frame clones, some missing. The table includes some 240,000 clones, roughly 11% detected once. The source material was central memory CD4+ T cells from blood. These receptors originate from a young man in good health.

The CDR3 loop is CASSFRVKGTDTQYF. CDR3 DNA sequence: TGTGCCAGCAGCTTCAGAGTAAAAGGGACAGATACGCAGTATTTT. The genes are TRBV7-8 and TRBJ2-3; no clear D. V lost 3 bases, J lost 3 bases, and 13 bases lay in between. The CDR3 sequence is 15 residues long. Germline CDR1 SGHVS, CDR2 FQNEAQ. The complete variable domain, with remaining parts taken from reference TRBV7-8 and TRBJ2-3, reads GAGVSQSPRYKVAKRGQDVALRCDPISGHVSLFWYQQALGQGPEFLTYFQNEAQLDKSGLPSDRFFAERPEGSVSTLKIQRTQQEDSAVYLCASSFRVKGTDTQYFGPGTRLTVL.

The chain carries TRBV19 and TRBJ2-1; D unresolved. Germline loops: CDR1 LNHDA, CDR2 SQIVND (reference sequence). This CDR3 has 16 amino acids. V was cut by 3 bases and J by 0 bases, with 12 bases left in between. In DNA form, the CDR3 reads TGTGCCAGTAGTATGTCACCCGAAAGCTCCTACAATGAGCAGTTCTTC. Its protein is CASSMSPESSYNEQFF.

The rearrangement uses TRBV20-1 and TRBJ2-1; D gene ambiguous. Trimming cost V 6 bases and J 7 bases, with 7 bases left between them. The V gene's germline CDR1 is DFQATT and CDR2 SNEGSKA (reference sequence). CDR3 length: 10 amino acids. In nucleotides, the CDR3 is TGCAGTGCGCATTTTAATGAGCAGTTCTTC. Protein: CSAHFNEQFF.

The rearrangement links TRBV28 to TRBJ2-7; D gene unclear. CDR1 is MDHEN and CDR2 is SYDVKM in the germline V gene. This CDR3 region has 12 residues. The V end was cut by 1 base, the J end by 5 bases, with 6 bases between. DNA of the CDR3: TGTGCCAGCAGTTTATCTTGGAACGAGCAGTACTTC. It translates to CASSLSWNEQYF.

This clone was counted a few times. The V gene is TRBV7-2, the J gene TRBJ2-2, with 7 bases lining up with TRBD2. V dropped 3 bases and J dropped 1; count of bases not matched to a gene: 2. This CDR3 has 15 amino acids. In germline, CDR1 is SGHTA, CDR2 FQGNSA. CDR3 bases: TGTGCCAGCAGCTTGGGACTACAGAACACCGGGGAGCTGTTTTTT. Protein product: CASSLGLQNTGELFF.

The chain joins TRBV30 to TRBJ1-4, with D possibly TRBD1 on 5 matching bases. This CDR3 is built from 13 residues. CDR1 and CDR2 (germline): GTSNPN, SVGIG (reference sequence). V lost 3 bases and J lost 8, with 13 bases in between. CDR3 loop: CAWRGTGTEKLFF. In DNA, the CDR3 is TGTGCCTGGAGAGGGACGGGAACGGAAAAACTGTTTTTT.

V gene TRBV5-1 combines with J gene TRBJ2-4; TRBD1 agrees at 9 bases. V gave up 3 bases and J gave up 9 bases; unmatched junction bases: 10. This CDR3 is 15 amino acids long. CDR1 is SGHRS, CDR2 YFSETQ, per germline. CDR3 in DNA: TGCGCCAGCAGCTGGCAAACAGGGGGCTCTGGCATTCAGTACTTC. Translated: CASSWQTGGSGIQYF. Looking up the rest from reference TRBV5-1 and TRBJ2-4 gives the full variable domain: KAGVTQTPRYLIKTRGQQVTLSCSPISGHRSVSWYQQTPGQGLQFLFEYFSETQRNKGNFPGRFSGRQFSNSRSEMNVSTLELGDSALYLCASSWQTGGSGIQYFGAGTRLSVL.

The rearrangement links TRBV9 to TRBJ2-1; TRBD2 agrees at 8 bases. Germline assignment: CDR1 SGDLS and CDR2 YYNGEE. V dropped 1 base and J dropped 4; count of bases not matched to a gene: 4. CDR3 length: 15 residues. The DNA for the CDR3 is TGTGCCAGCAGCGTATTGGGACTAGAGTACAATGAGCAGTTCTTC. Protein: CASSVLGLEYNEQFF.

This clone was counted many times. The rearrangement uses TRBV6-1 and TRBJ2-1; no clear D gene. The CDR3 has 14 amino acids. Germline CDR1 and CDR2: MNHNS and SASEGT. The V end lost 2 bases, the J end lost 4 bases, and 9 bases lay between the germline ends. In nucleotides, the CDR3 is TGTGCCAGCAGTGAATATGGGCCGTACAATGAGCAGTTCTTC. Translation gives CASSEYGPYNEQFF.

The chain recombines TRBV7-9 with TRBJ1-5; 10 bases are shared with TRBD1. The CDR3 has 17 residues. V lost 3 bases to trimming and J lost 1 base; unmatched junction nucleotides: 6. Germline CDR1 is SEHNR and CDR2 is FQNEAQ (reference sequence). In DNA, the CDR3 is TGTGCCAGCAGCTTCTCCCCGGGACAGGGGAGCAATCAGCCCCAGCATTTT. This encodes CASSFSPGQGSNQPQHF.

In nucleotides, the CDR3 is TGTGCCAGCAGTAGGACAGGGTCGGGCTACACCTTC. Its translation: CASSRTGSGYTF. This chain links TRBV5-6 with TRBJ1-2; 8 bases fit TRBD1. Germline V CDR1 and CDR2: SGHDT, YYEEEE. CDR3 length equals 12 residues. Trimming took 5 bases from V and 8 from J; bases not matched to a gene: 5.

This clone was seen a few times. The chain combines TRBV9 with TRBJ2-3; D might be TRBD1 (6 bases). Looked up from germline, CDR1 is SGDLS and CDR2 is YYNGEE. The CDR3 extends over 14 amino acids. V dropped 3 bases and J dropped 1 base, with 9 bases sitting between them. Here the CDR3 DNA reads TGTGCCAGCAGCGCCCGGACAGGCACAGATACGCAGTATTTT. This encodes CASSARTGTDTQYF.

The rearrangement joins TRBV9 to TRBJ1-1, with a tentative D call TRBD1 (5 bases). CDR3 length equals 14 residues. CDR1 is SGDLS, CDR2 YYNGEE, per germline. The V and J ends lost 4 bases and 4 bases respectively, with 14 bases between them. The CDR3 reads CASSLWGGSTEAFF. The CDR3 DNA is TGTGCCAGCAGCTTATGGGGCGGTAGCACTGAAGCTTTCTTT.

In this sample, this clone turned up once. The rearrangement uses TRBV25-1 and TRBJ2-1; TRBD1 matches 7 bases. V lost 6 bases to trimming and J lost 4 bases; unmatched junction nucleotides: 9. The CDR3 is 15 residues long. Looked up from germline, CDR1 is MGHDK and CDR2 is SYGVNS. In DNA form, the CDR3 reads TGTGCCAGCAGGCCAGCGAGACAGGGATACAATGAGCAGTTCTTC. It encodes CASRPARQGYNEQFF.

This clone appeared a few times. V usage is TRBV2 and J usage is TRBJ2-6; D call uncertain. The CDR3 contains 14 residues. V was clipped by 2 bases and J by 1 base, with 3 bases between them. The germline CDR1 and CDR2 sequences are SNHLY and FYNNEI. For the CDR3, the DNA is TGTGCCAGCAGTGAAACATCTGGGGCCAACGTCCTGACTTTC. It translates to CASSETSGANVLTF.

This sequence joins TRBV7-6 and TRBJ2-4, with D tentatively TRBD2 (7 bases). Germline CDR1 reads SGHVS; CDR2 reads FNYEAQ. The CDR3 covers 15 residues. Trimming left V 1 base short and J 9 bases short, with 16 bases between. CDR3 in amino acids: CASSLEAGEGGIQYF. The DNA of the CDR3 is TGTGCCAGCAGCTTAGAGGCGGGAGAGGGGGGCATTCAGTACTTC. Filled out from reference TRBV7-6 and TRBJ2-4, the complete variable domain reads GAGVSQSPRYKVTKRGQDVALRCDPISGHVSLYWYRQALGQGPEFLTYFNYEAQQDKSGLPNDRFSAERPEGSISTLTIQRTEQRDSAMYRCASSLEAGEGGIQYFGAGTRLSVL.

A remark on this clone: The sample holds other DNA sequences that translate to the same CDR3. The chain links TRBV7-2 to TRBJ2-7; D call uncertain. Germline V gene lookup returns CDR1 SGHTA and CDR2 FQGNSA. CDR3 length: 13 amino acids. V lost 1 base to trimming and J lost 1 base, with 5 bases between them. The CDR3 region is CASSLGASYEQYF. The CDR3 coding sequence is TGTGCCAGCAGCTTAGGGGCTTCCTACGAGCAGTACTTC.

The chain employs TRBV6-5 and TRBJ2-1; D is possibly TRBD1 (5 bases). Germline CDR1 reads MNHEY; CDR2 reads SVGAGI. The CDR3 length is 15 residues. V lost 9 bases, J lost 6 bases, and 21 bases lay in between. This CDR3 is CASHRLDSFPNEQFF. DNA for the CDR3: TGTGCCAGTCACCGATTAGACAGTTTTCCCAATGAGCAGTTCTTC.

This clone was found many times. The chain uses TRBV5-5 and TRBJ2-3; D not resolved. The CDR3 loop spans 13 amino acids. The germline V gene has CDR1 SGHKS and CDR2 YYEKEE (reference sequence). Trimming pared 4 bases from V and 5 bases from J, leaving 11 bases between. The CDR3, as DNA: TGTGCCAGCAGCCCGGTTGGGGAAGATACGCAGTATTTT. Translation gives CASSPVGEDTQYF.

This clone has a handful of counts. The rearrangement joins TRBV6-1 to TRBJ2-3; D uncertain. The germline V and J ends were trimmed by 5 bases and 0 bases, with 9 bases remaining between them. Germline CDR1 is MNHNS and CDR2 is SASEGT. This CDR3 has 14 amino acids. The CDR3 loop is CASSRSASTDTQYF. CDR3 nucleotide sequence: TGTGCCAGCAGTAGGAGCGCTAGCACAGATACGCAGTATTTT.

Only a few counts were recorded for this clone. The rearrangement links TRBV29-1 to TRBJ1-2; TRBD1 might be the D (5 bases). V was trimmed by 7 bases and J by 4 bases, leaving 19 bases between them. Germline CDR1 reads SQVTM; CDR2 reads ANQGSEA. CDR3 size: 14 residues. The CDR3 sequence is CSADWGSTSYGYTF. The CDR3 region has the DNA TGCAGCGCCGACTGGGGGTCTACGAGCTATGGCTACACCTTC.

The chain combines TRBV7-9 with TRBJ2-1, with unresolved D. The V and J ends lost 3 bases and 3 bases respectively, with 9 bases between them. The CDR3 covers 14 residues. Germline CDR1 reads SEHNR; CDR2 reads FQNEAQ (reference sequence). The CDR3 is CASSFGQIYNEQFF. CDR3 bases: TGTGCCAGCAGCTTCGGGCAGATCTACAATGAGCAGTTCTTC.